Given below is one TCR beta chain in context. The data derive from a study of blood T cell repertoires in COVID-19. Study-wide background: Material from acute and convalescent COVID-19 was sourced from the United States, Italy and Spain. Nucleic acid was either cDNA or gDNA, and it came from T cells, B-cell-depleted T cells, or PBMCs.

In the original workflow: The assay estimated nucleated cells by amplifying reference gene primers. Using immunoSEQ multiplex PCR, the repertoire was profiled, and TCRdb retains in-frame clones only, with some absent. That table furnishes V, J and clone size, whereas the DNA furnished D and trimming. This table holds 200,000 or so clones, roughly 79% found once. Germline V CDR1 and CDR2: MNHNY, SVGAGI (reference sequence). This CDR3 region has 16 residues. V was clipped by 2 bases and J by 8 bases; unmatched bases: 7. Seattle patient enrollment occurred during active infection, with longitudinal follow-up thereafter.

The chain couples TRBV6-6 to TRBJ2-1, with TRBD2 matching over 12 bases. Sequenced: peripheral blood. The sequence derives from an elderly woman with COVID-19, enrolled during active disease. In nucleotides, the CDR3 is TGTGCCAGCAGTTACAGTCTAGCGGGGGGGCAGTATGAGCAGTTCTTC. The encoded protein is CASSYSLAGGQYEQFF.